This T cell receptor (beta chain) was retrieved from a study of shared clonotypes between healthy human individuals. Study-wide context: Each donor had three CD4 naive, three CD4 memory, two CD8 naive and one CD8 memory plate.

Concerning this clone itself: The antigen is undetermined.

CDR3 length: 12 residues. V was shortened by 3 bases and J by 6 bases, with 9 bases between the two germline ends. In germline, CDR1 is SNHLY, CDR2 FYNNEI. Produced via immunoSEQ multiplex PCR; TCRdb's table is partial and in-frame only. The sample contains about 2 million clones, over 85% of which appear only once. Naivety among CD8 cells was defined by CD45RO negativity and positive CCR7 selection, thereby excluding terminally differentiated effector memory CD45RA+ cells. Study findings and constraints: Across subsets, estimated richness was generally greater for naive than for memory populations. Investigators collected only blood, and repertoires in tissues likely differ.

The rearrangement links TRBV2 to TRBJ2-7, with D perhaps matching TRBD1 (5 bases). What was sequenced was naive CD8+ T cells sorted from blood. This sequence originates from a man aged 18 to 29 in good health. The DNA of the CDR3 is TGTGCCAGCAGTGACAGGGTGAGCGAGCAGTACTTC. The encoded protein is CASSDRVSEQYF.